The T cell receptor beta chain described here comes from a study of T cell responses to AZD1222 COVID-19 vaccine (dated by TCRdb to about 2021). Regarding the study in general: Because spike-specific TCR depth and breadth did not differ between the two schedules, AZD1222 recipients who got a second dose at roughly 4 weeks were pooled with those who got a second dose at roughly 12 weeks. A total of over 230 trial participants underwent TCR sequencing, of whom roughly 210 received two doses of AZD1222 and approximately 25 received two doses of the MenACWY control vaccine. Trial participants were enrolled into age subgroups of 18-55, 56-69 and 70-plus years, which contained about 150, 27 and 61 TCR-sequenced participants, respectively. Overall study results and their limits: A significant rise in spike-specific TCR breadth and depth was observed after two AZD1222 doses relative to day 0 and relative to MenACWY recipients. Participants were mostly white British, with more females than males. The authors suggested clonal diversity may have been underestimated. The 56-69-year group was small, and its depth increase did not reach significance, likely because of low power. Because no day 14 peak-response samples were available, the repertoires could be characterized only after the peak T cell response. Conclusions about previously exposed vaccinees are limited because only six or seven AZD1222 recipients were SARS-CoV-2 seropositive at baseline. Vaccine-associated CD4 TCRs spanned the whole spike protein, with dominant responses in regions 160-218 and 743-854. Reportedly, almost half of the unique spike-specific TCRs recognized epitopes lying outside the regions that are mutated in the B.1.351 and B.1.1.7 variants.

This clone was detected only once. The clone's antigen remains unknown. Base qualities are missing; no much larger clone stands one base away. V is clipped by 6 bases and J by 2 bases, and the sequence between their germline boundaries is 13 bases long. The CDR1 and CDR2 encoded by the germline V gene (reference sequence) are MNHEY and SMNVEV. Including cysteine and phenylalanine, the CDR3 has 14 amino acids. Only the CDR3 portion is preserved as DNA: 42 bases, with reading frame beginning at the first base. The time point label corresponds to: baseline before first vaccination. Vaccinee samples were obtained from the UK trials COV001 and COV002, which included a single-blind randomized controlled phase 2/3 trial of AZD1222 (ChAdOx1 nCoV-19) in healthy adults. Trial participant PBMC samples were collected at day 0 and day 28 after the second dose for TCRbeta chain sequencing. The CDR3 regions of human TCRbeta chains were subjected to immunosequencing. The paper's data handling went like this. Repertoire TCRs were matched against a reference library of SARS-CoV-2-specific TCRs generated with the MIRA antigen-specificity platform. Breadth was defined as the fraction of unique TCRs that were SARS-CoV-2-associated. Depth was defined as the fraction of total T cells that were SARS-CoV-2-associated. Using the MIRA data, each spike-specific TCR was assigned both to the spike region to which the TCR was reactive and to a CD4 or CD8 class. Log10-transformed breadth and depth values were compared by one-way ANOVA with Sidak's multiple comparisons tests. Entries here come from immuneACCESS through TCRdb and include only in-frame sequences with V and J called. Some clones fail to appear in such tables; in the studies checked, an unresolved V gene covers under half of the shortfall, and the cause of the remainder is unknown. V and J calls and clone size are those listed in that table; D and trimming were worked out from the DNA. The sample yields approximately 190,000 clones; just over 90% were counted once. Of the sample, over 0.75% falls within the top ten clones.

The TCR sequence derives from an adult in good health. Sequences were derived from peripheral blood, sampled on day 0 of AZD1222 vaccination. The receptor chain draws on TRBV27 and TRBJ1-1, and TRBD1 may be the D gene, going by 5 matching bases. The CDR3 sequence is CASRWQGPNTEAFF. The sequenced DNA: TGTGCCAGCAGGTGGCAGGGTCCCAACACTGAAGCTTTCTTT.